Following are 19 T cell receptor beta chains from one sample sequenced in a study of T-cell reconstitution after alpha-beta-depleted transplantation in children (dated by TCRdb to the mid-2010s). Taken with the paper, the label for treatment or condition translates to: allogeneic hematopoietic cell transplantation with graft depleted of TCRalphabeta T cells and CD19 B cells. Libraries were built with PCR. The sequencer was an Illumina HiSeq 2500. To normalize quantification of the TCRbeta repertoire, the TCR libraries were built with molecular barcoding that relied on unique molecular identifiers. TCRdb cleaned the public reads at Q25 with fastp, built clones with MiXCR and kept in-frame beta chains. Rows with one shared CDR3 protein collapse into an entry with the most common genes and DNA. The sample table lists 500,000 to 750,000 distinct CDR3 sequences, 10% to 15% of them with a count of one. The top ten clones comprise about 2.2% of the sample.

This specimen was PBMCs, mostly from graft donor cells, taken 360 days after TCRalphabeta/CD19-depleted stem cell transplant. The receptors stem from a male patient younger than 18 who had a stem cell transplant for acute myeloid leukemia, so the T cells may come from the graft donor.

This clonotype came up a few times. The CDR3, as DNA: TGTGCCAGCAGTTGGAGGCAGAAGGCTTTCTTT. Amino acid sequence: CASSWRQKAFF. The genes are TRBV28 and TRBJ1-1; no clear D. The ends were cut back, 4 bases at V and 11 bases at J, with 11 bases in the middle. CDR3 size: 11 residues. Germline CDR1 and CDR2: MDHEN and SYDVKM. Filled out from reference TRBV28 and TRBJ1-1, the complete variable domain reads DVKVTQSSRYLVKRTGEKVFLECVQDMDHENMFWYRQDPGLGLRLIYFSYDVKMKEKGDIPEGYSVSREKKERFSLILESASTNQTSMYLCASSWRQKAFFGQGTRLTVV.

This clonotype was seen a few times. This rearrangement joins TRBV20-1 to TRBJ1-5; D possibly corresponds to TRBD1 (6 bases). The germline V gene encodes CDR1 DFQATT and CDR2 SNEGSKA (reference sequence). Trimming pared 5 bases from V and 0 bases from J, leaving 11 bases between. The length of the CDR3 is 14 residues. CDR3 amino acids: CSALDSYSNQPQHF. The CDR3 region has the DNA TGCAGTGCTTTGGACAGCTATAGCAATCAGCCCCAGCATTTT.

The chain links TRBV20-1 to TRBJ2-5; TRBD1 agrees at 8 bases. The V gene end was trimmed by 5 bases and the J gene end by 6 bases; junction bases not matched to a gene: 11. The CDR3 spans 14 residues. CDR1 is DFQATT, CDR2 SNEGSKA, per germline (reference sequence). The CDR3 loop is CSAQRDRSGQTQYF. CDR3 coding DNA: TGCAGTGCTCAACGGGACAGGTCTGGACAGACCCAGTACTTC.

The rearrangement uses TRBV18 and TRBJ2-7; D is undetermined. This CDR3 region has 12 residues. With 5 bases removed from V and 7 bases from J, the gap between germline ends came to 12 bases. Per the germline V gene, CDR1 is KGHSH and CDR2 is LQKENI. In DNA, the CDR3 is TGTGCCAGCTCATCTACCTTTAGGGAGCAGTACTTC. It is translated as CASSSTFREQYF.

V gene TRBV20-1 combines with J gene TRBJ2-1; perhaps D is TRBD1 or TRBD2 (7 bases each). Germline V gives CDR1 DFQATT, CDR2 SNEGSKA (reference sequence). This CDR3 comprises 14 residues. Between the trimmed V and J ends, which lost 4 bases and 8 bases, there was a span of 18 bases. CDR3 in amino acids: CSATSGRGRDEQFF. In DNA form, the CDR3 reads TGCAGTGCTACCTCCGGCAGGGGGAGGGATGAGCAGTTCTTC.

This clonotype has at least ten counts. This rearrangement joins TRBV28 to TRBJ1-4; possible D gene TRBD1, 5 bases. The CDR3 has 15 residues. With 4 bases removed from V and 8 bases from J, the gap between germline ends came to 17 bases. Germline V gene sequence: CDR1 MDHEN, CDR2 SYDVKM. CDR3 coding DNA: TGTGCCAGCAGTTCCCTCCAGGGCCTCCACGAAAAACTGTTTTTT. It translates to CASSSLQGLHEKLFF.

There are a few counts of this clonotype. J is TRBJ1-5 and V is TRBV11-2; 9 nucleotides match TRBD1. The CDR3 sequence is 14 residues long. Germline CDR1 SGHAT, CDR2 FQNNGV. With V trimmed by 4 bases and J by 3 bases, 1 base remained unmatched. CDR3 sequence: CASSWTGVNQPQHF. DNA for the CDR3: TGTGCCAGCAGCTGGACAGGGGTCAATCAGCCCCAGCATTTT.

This clonotype has more than one count but fewer than ten. The V gene is TRBV25-1, the J gene TRBJ2-1; 8 bases map to TRBD2. With V trimmed by 7 bases and J by 0 bases, 17 bases remained unmatched. Per the germline V gene, CDR1 is MGHDK and CDR2 is SYGVNS. This CDR3 has 19 amino acids. CDR3 residues: CASTLGGLGDRTSYNEQFF. For the CDR3, the DNA is TGTGCCAGCACCTTAGGGGGACTAGGAGATCGCACCTCCTACAATGAGCAGTTCTTC.

This clonotype has at least ten counts. CDR3 in amino acids: CASSFFRGLGEQYF. Written as DNA, the CDR3 is TGTGCCAGCAGTTTTTTCCGGGGGCTAGGCGAGCAGTACTTC. V and J are TRBV28 and TRBJ2-7; TRBD1 or TRBD2 may be the D gene (6 bases each). This CDR3 region has 14 residues. Germline assignment: CDR1 MDHEN and CDR2 SYDVKM. The V end was cut by 3 bases, the J end by 6 bases, with 15 bases between.

The rearrangement links TRBV29-1 to TRBJ2-7; 7 nucleotides align to TRBD1. The V segment lost 4 bases and the J segment 2 bases; nucleotides outside the gene matches: 8. Per germline, CDR1 SQVTM and CDR2 ANQGSEA. The CDR3 spans 14 residues. The CDR3 is CSVGPRDSPYEQYF. Here the CDR3 DNA reads TGCAGCGTTGGGCCCCGGGACAGTCCCTACGAGCAGTACTTC.

This clonotype was seen a few times. The chain uses TRBV27 and TRBJ2-5; the D is unclear. V dropped 7 bases and J dropped 7 bases, with 10 bases sitting between them. The CDR3 runs to 11 residues. Germline V gives CDR1 MNHEY, CDR2 SMNVEV (reference sequence). CDR3 in amino acids: CASIREGTQYF. For the CDR3, the DNA is TGTGCCAGCATAAGGGAAGGGACCCAGTACTTC.

This clonotype has ten or more counts. This sequence joins TRBV7-3 and TRBJ2-1, with D perhaps assigned TRBD1 or TRBD2 (5 bases each). The CDR3 contains 18 residues. Germline V CDR1 and CDR2: SGHTA, FQGTGA. V lost 0 bases and J lost 4, with 19 bases in between. The CDR3 spells CASSLTGPGRKGYNEQFF. The DNA for the CDR3 is TGTGCCAGCAGCTTAACGGGACCGGGAAGAAAGGGGTACAATGAGCAGTTCTTC.

This clonotype was recorded many times. The V call is TRBV28, the J call TRBJ1-4, with D hard to call. Trimming left V 5 bases short and J 6 bases short, with 13 bases between. The CDR3 is 14 amino acids. Germline V gene sequence: CDR1 MDHEN, CDR2 SYDVKM. As DNA, the CDR3 is TGTGCCAGCAGTCTCTGGCAGGAGTATGAAAAACTGTTTTTT. Translated: CASSLWQEYEKLFF.

J is TRBJ2-5 and V is TRBV28; 7 bases are a match to TRBD1. The germline V gene has CDR1 MDHEN and CDR2 SYDVKM. Unmatched junction bases numbered 12, after V lost 6 bases and J lost 2 bases. The CDR3 has 16 amino acids. The CDR3 bases are TGTGCCAGCAGACATCTCACAGGGGCCTTGCAAGAGACCCAGTACTTC. It specifies CASRHLTGALQETQYF.

This clonotype was seen more than once but under ten times. The chain joins TRBV12-3 or TRBV12-4 to TRBJ2-3; TRBD1 agrees at 9 bases. The CDR3 spans 15 residues. The V segment lost 10 bases and the J segment 2 bases; nucleotides outside the gene matches: 10. The CDR3 loop is CAKQFRDRDTDTQYF. In nucleotides, the CDR3 is TGTGCCAAGCAGTTTAGGGACAGGGACACAGATACGCAGTATTTT.

The chain combines TRBV21-1 with TRBJ2-2; whether TRBD1, the table's D call, matches the DNA was not checked. TRBV21-1 is a pseudogene. The CDR3 extends over 15 amino acids. The CDR3 protein is CASSTRDPHTGELFF. DNA for the CDR3: TGTGCCAGCAGCACCCGGGACCCGCACACCGGGGAGCTGTTTTTT.

This clonotype appeared a few times. The V call is TRBV10-3, the J call TRBJ2-1; no clear D. The CDR3 spans 14 residues. Between the trimmed V and J ends, which lost 4 bases and 6 bases, there was a span of 13 bases. CDR1 is ENHRY, CDR2 SYGVKD, per germline. CDR3 sequence (DNA): TGTGCCATCAGTGGTGATCGACTTAGCAATGAGCAGTTCTTC. It is translated as CAISGDRLSNEQFF.

The chain uses TRBV5-1 and TRBJ2-5; 11 bases fit TRBD2. The junction had 19 bases not matched to a gene; V was cut back by 0 bases and J by 6 bases. CDR3 length: 20 amino acids. Looked up from germline, CDR1 is SGHRS and CDR2 is YFSETQ. The CDR3 coding sequence is TGCGCCAGCAGCTTGGGCCCGGGTCTAGCGGGAGGTCTGTCGGACCAGACCCAGTACTTC. Its protein is CASSLGPGLAGGLSDQTQYF.

This clonotype has a count of ten or more. V gene TRBV20-1 combines with J gene TRBJ2-3, with D unresolved. Germline CDR1 and CDR2: DFQATT and SNEGSKA (reference sequence). The length of the CDR3 is 15 residues. V was clipped by 5 bases and J by 0 bases, with 15 bases between them. CDR3 nucleotides: TGCAGTGCTGATCATAGTAGGGCCAGCACAGATACGCAGTATTTT. Translating gives CSADHSRASTDTQYF.